These 26 T cell receptor beta chains came from one sample sequenced in a study of T cells in localized non-small cell lung cancer. The data were produced by immunoSEQ multiplex PCR, yet TCRdb's version contains in-frame clones alone and is incomplete. The sample consists of 130,000 or so clones, roughly 90% of them appearing once. The sample consisted of peripheral blood, taken before any cancer treatment. The receptors shown here come from a female donor at least 60 years old with stage I lung adenocarcinoma.

The V and J genes are TRBV5-6 and TRBJ2-7; D is uncertain. The CDR3 loop spans 14 amino acids. Germline V gene lookup returns CDR1 SGHDT and CDR2 YYEEEE. Trimming stripped 3 bases from V and 5 bases from J, with 15 bases between. The chain's CDR3 is CASSSTEERHEQYF. The CDR3 DNA is TGTGCCAGCAGCTCTACAGAGGAACGCCACGAGCAGTACTTC.

The CDR3 region is CASSSTPGQGNEQYF. The DNA for the CDR3 is TGCGCCAGCAGCTCCACACCGGGACAGGGTAACGAGCAGTACTTC. The rearrangement links TRBV5-1 to TRBJ2-7; 9 nucleotides agree with TRBD1. With 3 bases clipped from V and 5 bases from J, the junction kept 9 bases outside the gene matches. Germline CDR1 SGHRS, CDR2 YFSETQ. The CDR3 is 15 amino acids.

V and J are TRBV10-3 and TRBJ2-3, with no clear D. Deletions cut 8 bases from V and 1 base from J, with 13 bases between. Germline V lookup: CDR1 ENHRY, CDR2 SYGVKD. The CDR3 is made up of 14 amino acids. The CDR3 region has the DNA TGTGCCATCTCCCCAGGTAGGGGCACAGATACGCAGTATTTT. Its translation is CAISPGRGTDTQYF.

The V call is TRBV2, the J call TRBJ2-7; 12 bases are a match to TRBD2. The CDR3 loop spans 15 amino acids. Trimming took 2 bases from V and 4 from J; bases not matched to a gene: 3. The germline V gene has CDR1 SNHLY and CDR2 FYNNEI. This chain's CDR3 is CASSERLAGGYEQYF. The CDR3, as DNA: TGTGCCAGCAGTGAAAGGCTAGCGGGAGGGTACGAGCAGTACTTC.

This chain joins TRBV29-1 and TRBJ2-1; 9 bases agree with TRBD1. Germline CDR1 SQVTM, CDR2 ANQGSEA. Unmatched junction bases numbered 6, after V lost 3 bases and J lost 6 bases. This CDR3 contains 14 residues. The DNA for the CDR3 is TGCAGCGTTGAGTTCACACAGGGGGCCAATGAGCAGTTCTTC. It yields the protein CSVEFTQGANEQFF.

This chain uses TRBV5-4 with TRBJ2-5, with 8 bases matching TRBD2. V was clipped by 4 bases and J by 2 bases; unmatched bases: 13. The V gene's germline CDR1 is SGHNT and CDR2 YYREEE (reference sequence). The CDR3 consists of 17 residues. CDR3 sequence reads: CASSPGLASGPQETQYF. In DNA form, the CDR3 reads TGTGCCAGCAGCCCCGGGTTGGCTAGCGGGCCGCAAGAGACCCAGTACTTC.

The gene calls are TRBV9 and TRBJ2-7; 13 bases align to TRBD2. The CDR3 is 15 amino acids. CDR1 is SGDLS, CDR2 YYNGEE, per germline. With V trimmed by 4 bases and J by 6 bases, 7 bases remained unmatched. This CDR3 is CASSPTSGRAIEQYF. The CDR3 bases are TGTGCCAGCAGCCCTACTAGCGGGAGGGCCATCGAGCAGTACTTC.

The genes are TRBV7-2 and TRBJ1-3; D remains unclear. CDR3 length: 14 amino acids. The V gene lost 4 bases and the J gene lost 0 bases, with 7 bases spanning the gap. The V gene's germline CDR1 is SGHTA and CDR2 FQGNSA. CDR3 bases: TGTGCCAGCAGCTCGGGAGGCTCTGGAAACACCATATATTTT. It specifies CASSSGGSGNTIYF.

V is TRBV5-5 and J is TRBJ2-7; D unresolved. Germline CDR1 is SGHKS and CDR2 is YYEKEE (reference sequence). V lost 4 bases to trimming and J lost 3 bases, with 8 bases between them. CDR3 length equals 12 residues. CDR3 nucleotide sequence: TGTGCCAGCAGCAGCTCCTTCTACGAGCAGTACTTC. It encodes CASSSSFYEQYF.

This clone was seen once. The chain couples TRBV11-3 to TRBJ2-1; the match to TRBD1 covers 7 bases. CDR1 is SGHNT, CDR2 YENEEA, per germline. V trimming: 5 bases; J trimming: 13 bases; junction bases outside the gene matches: 11. The CDR3 contains 13 residues. CDR3 DNA: TGTGCCAGCAGCAAACTAAGGGACAGCCAACAGTTCTTC. Protein sequence: CASSKLRDSQQFF.

The genes are TRBV6-6 and TRBJ2-1, with D unresolved. The V end was cut by 8 bases, the J end by 4 bases, with 6 bases between. This CDR3 has 11 residues. The germline gives CDR1 MNHNY, CDR2 SVGAGI (reference sequence). The CDR3 DNA follows: TGTGCCAGCGGCCAATACAATGAGCAGTTCTTC. It yields the protein CASGQYNEQFF.

The chain combines TRBV6-1 with TRBJ2-6; D perhaps matches TRBD2 (5 bases). This CDR3 spans 15 amino acids. Trimming cost V 3 bases and J 0 bases, with 6 bases left between them. Germline CDR1 MNHNS, CDR2 SASEGT. The CDR3 nucleotides read TGTGCCAGCAGTGACGGGGACTCTGGGGCCAACGTCCTGACTTTC. Its protein is CASSDGDSGANVLTF.

This chain links TRBV2 with TRBJ1-5, with D perhaps matching TRBD1 (6 bases). The CDR3 runs to 14 residues. With 1 base removed from V and 6 bases from J, the gap between germline ends came to 10 bases. Germline CDR1 is SNHLY and CDR2 is FYNNEI. CDR3 nucleotides: TGTGCCAGCAGTGAAGTCAGGGGCGGTCAGCCCCAGCATTTT. Protein: CASSEVRGGQPQHF.

The chain joins TRBV18 to TRBJ1-1; D gene uncertain. In germline, CDR1 is KGHSH, CDR2 LQKENI. With 3 bases removed from V and 1 base from J, the gap between germline ends came to 15 bases. There are 16 residues in the CDR3. The CDR3: CASSPNGVRGNTEAFF. The CDR3 DNA follows: TGTGCCAGCTCACCTAACGGGGTCAGAGGGAACACTGAAGCTTTCTTT.

The chain is built from TRBV5-5 and TRBJ1-4; 7 nucleotides match TRBD1. Trimming took 4 bases from V and 6 from J; bases not matched to a gene: 6. The CDR3 runs to 14 residues. The germline gives CDR1 SGHKS, CDR2 YYEKEE (reference sequence). CDR3 DNA sequence: TGTGCCAGCAGCGGAACCGGGACAGATGAAAAACTGTTTTTT. This codes for CASSGTGTDEKLFF.

CDR3 residues: CAISEGLAGVNEQYF. The CDR3 nucleotides read TGTGCCATCAGTGAGGGACTAGCGGGAGTGAACGAGCAGTACTTC. This rearrangement joins TRBV10-3 to TRBJ2-7, with 13 bases aligning to TRBD2. This CDR3 is 15 amino acids long. Germline loops: CDR1 ENHRY, CDR2 SYGVKD. Unmatched junction bases numbered 3, after V lost 2 bases and J lost 5 bases.

This clone was found once. The CDR3 DNA reads TGCAGCGTAGTCGGACTAGAATTTTCCAAAAACATTCAGTACTTC. It is translated as CSVVGLEFSKNIQYF. The chain recombines TRBV29-1 with TRBJ2-4; 7 nucleotides line up with TRBD2. Trimming took 6 bases from V and 2 from J; bases not matched to a gene: 10. The CDR3 is 15 residues long. CDR1 is SQVTM and CDR2 is ANQGSEA in the germline V gene.

The rearrangement uses TRBV30 and TRBJ2-7; 8 bases are shared with TRBD2. CDR1 and CDR2 (germline): GTSNPN, SVGIG (reference sequence). With 7 bases clipped from V and 8 bases from J, the junction kept 13 bases outside the gene matches. The CDR3 has 13 residues. CDR3 sequence reads: CAYNPGREAKQYF. The CDR3 coding sequence is TGTGCCTATAACCCCGGGAGGGAGGCTAAGCAGTACTTC.

The chain combines TRBV5-3 with TRBJ2-7, with D unresolved. TRBV5-3 is flagged as an ORF with uncertain function. The CDR3 is 16 amino acids. Trimming removed 0 bases from V and 7 bases from J, with 20 bases in between. CDR3 DNA: TGTGCCAGAAGCTTGGCCCCCAGGACCCATAGGTCGGAGCAGTACTTC. Amino acids: CARSLAPRTHRSEQYF.

The rearrangement uses TRBV6-5 and TRBJ1-1; a weak D match, TRBD1 (6 bases). CDR3 size: 16 residues. Looked up from germline, CDR1 is MNHEY and CDR2 is SVGAGI. The V and J ends lost 1 base and 1 base respectively, with 13 bases between them. For the CDR3, the DNA is TGTGCCAGCAGTTACTTAGGGATACAGGGGAACACTGAAGCTTTCTTT. This sequence encodes CASSYLGIQGNTEAFF.

CDR3 amino acids: CAWSQGQGIGTQYF. CDR3 sequence (DNA): TGTGCCTGGAGTCAAGGACAGGGAATTGGGACCCAGTACTTC. The chain employs TRBV30 and TRBJ2-5, with TRBD1 matching over 8 bases. CDR1 is GTSNPN, CDR2 SVGIG, per germline (reference sequence). With V trimmed by 2 bases and J by 7 bases, 9 bases remained unmatched. The CDR3 has 14 amino acids.

The rearrangement links TRBV29-1 to TRBJ1-2; 7 bases align to TRBD1. In germline, CDR1 is SQVTM, CDR2 ANQGSEA. This CDR3 spans 14 amino acids. J lost 2 bases, V lost 7 bases, and 10 bases had no gene match. The DNA for the CDR3 is TGCAGCGCCTCAACCCAACAGGGGAACTATGGCTACACCTTC. Protein product: CSASTQQGNYGYTF.

The J gene is TRBJ2-7, the V gene TRBV7-6; D perhaps matches TRBD2 (7 bases). CDR1 and CDR2 from the germline V gene are SGHVS and FNYEAQ. The CDR3 is made up of 13 amino acids. V shed 2 bases and J shed 5 bases, with 10 bases lying between them. The CDR3 DNA sequence: TGTGCCAGCAGCTTAAAGGGGGGGCACGAGCAGTACTTC. Translating it yields CASSLKGGHEQYF.

V and J are TRBV30 and TRBJ2-5; D call uncertain. The length of the CDR3 is 11 residues. The germline V gene encodes CDR1 GTSNPN and CDR2 SVGIG (reference sequence). V gave up 5 bases and J gave up 5 bases, with 9 bases separating them. DNA of the CDR3: TGTGCCTGGGGAGCCGGGGAGACCCAGTACTTC. As protein: CAWGAGETQYF. Looking up the rest from reference TRBV30 and TRBJ2-5 gives the full variable domain: SQTIHQWPATLVQPVGSPLSLECTVEGTSNPNLYWYRQAAGRGLQLLFYSVGIGQISSEVPQNLSASRPQDRQFILSSKKLLLSDSGFYLCAWGAGETQYFGPGTRLLVL.

The rearrangement links TRBV6-5 to TRBJ1-5, with D possibly matching TRBD1 (6 bases). Germline V gene data show CDR1 as MNHEY and CDR2 as SVGAGI. V lost 10 bases and J 1 base, leaving 14 bases between the germline ends. The CDR3 loop spans 14 amino acids. The CDR3 DNA reads TGTGCCACTGCGAGAGGGGGGAGCAATCAGCCCCAGCATTTT. The encoded protein is CATARGGSNQPQHF.

The chain is built from TRBV25-1 and TRBJ2-7; 10 nucleotides line up with TRBD2. The CDR3 has 15 residues. Germline-derived CDR1 and CDR2 are MGHDK and SYGVNS. With 8 bases clipped from V and 1 base from J, the junction kept 8 bases outside the gene matches. The CDR3 DNA follows: TGTGCCAGCGCGCTTCAGCGGGAGGGGTCCTACGAGCAGTACTTC. This encodes CASALQREGSYEQYF.